Shown below are 14 T cell receptor beta chains from a single sample sequenced in a study of regulatory T cells in long-lasting Graves disease. For TCR beta, libraries came from iRepertoire HTBI primers and Arm-PCR of CDR3 regions. MiXCR, run by TCRdb on the multiplex PCR reads, gives a single entry per CDR3 protein. In the table there are 420,000 or so distinct CDR3 sequences, around a quarter of which are singletons. Time point defined: persistent/refractory GD, antithyroid drugs over 5 years with positive TRAb. Isolated PBMC RNA provided the starting material for the TCR library. This specimen was peripheral blood mononuclear cells (PBMCs), taken when the disease was refractory, from a patient treated with antithyroid drugs. The receptors shown here come from a female donor with Graves disease.

This chain connects TRBV7-2 to TRBJ2-7; D call uncertain. Trimming shortened V by 5 bases and J by 7 bases, and 9 bases separated the two germline ends. This CDR3 comprises 11 residues. Germline V gene lookup returns CDR1 SGHTA and CDR2 FQGNSA. DNA for the CDR3: TGTGCCAGCAGCCAGTCTAGGGAGCAGTACTTC. Its protein product is CASSQSREQYF.

The CDR3 sequence: CASSSDHSEWEQYF. Written as DNA, the CDR3 is TGTGCCAGCAGTTCCGACCACTCCGAGTGGGAGCAGTACTTC. This chain links TRBV28 with TRBJ2-7; D is unresolved. V was cut by 4 bases and J by 7 bases, with 17 bases left in between. Germline CDR1 MDHEN, CDR2 SYDVKM. The CDR3 length is 14 residues. The complete variable domain, with remaining parts taken from reference TRBV28 and TRBJ2-7, reads DVKVTQSSRYLVKRTGEKVFLECVQDMDHENMFWYRQDPGLGLRLIYFSYDVKMKEKGDIPEGYSVSREKKERFSLILESASTNQTSMYLCASSSDHSEWEQYFGPGTRLTVT.

The chain combines TRBV29-1 with TRBJ2-1; 11 nucleotides align to TRBD1. Germline CDR1 SQVTM, CDR2 ANQGSEA. The CDR3 is 13 amino acids. V lost 8 bases, J lost 9 bases, and 9 bases stayed unmatched. CDR3 loop: CSSGTGGWSEQFF. Here the CDR3 DNA reads TGCAGCTCCGGGACAGGGGGTTGGTCTGAGCAGTTCTTC.

The chain links TRBV20-1 to TRBJ2-7; D is unclear. CDR1 and CDR2 (germline): DFQATT, SNEGSKA (reference sequence). The CDR3 runs to 14 residues. V lost 5 bases and J 3 bases, leaving 17 bases between the germline ends. CDR3 DNA sequence: TGCAGTGCTGGTAGCCACGCGTCTAGCTACGAGCAGTACTTC. Translating it yields CSAGSHASSYEQYF.

This clonotype has just a few counts. The V and J genes are TRBV5-5 and TRBJ1-2; perhaps TRBD1 as D (5 bases). Germline V gene data show CDR1 as SGHKS and CDR2 as YYEKEE (reference sequence). The CDR3 loop spans 15 amino acids. Trimming shortened V by 3 bases and J by 4 bases, and 16 bases separated the two germline ends. Here the CDR3 reads CASSWGDGRIYGYTF. The CDR3 nucleotides are TGTGCCAGCAGCTGGGGGGATGGCCGGATCTATGGCTACACCTTC.

The rearrangement joins TRBV20-1 to TRBJ2-7; D is possibly TRBD1 (6 bases). CDR1 is DFQATT, CDR2 SNEGSKA, per germline (reference sequence). The CDR3 sequence is 13 residues long. Between the trimmed V and J ends, which lost 1 base and 5 bases, there was a span of 12 bases. The chain's CDR3 is CSARGTTGNEQYF. CDR3 nucleotide sequence: TGCAGTGCTAGAGGAACAACAGGGAACGAGCAGTACTTC.

This sequence joins TRBV12-3 or TRBV12-4 and TRBJ2-3, with D possibly matching TRBD2 (6 bases). This CDR3 has 14 residues. V lost 3 bases and J lost 3, with 10 bases in between. The CDR3 here is CASSLGGWTDTQYF. The CDR3 DNA follows: TGTGCCAGCAGTTTGGGAGGCTGGACAGATACGCAGTATTTT.

The chain couples TRBV15 to TRBJ2-7; D is undetermined. The CDR3 totals 17 residues. With 0 bases removed from V and 3 bases from J, the gap between germline ends came to 18 bases. Germline CDR1 LNHNV, CDR2 YYDKDF (reference sequence). The chain's CDR3 is CATSRDLDARKGYEQYF. Written as DNA, the CDR3 is TGTGCCACCAGCAGAGATTTAGACGCCAGAAAGGGCTACGAGCAGTACTTC.

This clonotype was observed many times. The chain uses TRBV2 and TRBJ1-5; no clear D gene. This CDR3 is 15 amino acids long. CDR1 and CDR2 from the germline V gene are SNHLY and FYNNEI. V was cut by 6 bases and J by 1 base, with 13 bases left in between. CDR3 amino acids: CASRGGFLSNQPQHF. For the CDR3, the DNA is TGTGCCAGCAGGGGTGGGTTTTTAAGCAATCAGCCCCAGCATTTT.

The chain links TRBV12-3 or TRBV12-4 to TRBJ1-1, with D unclear. The V and J ends lost 5 bases and 4 bases respectively, with 17 bases between them. CDR3 length: 15 amino acids. The CDR3 nucleotides read TGTGCCAGCAGTCCCCGAGGAAAGCAGGCCACTGAAGCTTTCTTT. The encoded protein is CASSPRGKQATEAFF.

The chain is built from TRBV27 and TRBJ2-7; D is unclear. Germline V CDR1 and CDR2: MNHEY, SMNVEV (reference sequence). The CDR3 has 12 amino acids. The V end was cut by 6 bases, the J end by 7 bases, with 13 bases between. CDR3 nucleotides: TGTGCCAGCAGCCAAAACGGGCTGGAGCAGTACTTC. It encodes CASSQNGLEQYF.

The chain uses TRBV29-1 and TRBJ2-5; 9 bases match TRBD1. V was pared by 1 base and J by 3 bases, with 6 bases of the junction left unmatched. The length of the CDR3 is 15 residues. Germline-derived CDR1 and CDR2 are SQVTM and ANQGSEA. CDR3 in amino acids: CSVEGGTGPKETQYF. In nucleotides, the CDR3 is TGCAGCGTTGAAGGTGGGACAGGGCCCAAAGAGACCCAGTACTTC.

This clonotype was observed many times. This sequence joins TRBV12-3 or TRBV12-4 and TRBJ1-1; D not resolved. V gave up 5 bases and J gave up 1 base, with 17 bases separating them. This CDR3 has 16 amino acids. CDR3 DNA sequence: TGTGCCAGCAGTGCAAATAACCGCGCGGGGAACACTGAAGCTTTCTTT. Protein sequence: CASSANNRAGNTEAFF.

The sample holds many counts of this clonotype. The gene calls are TRBV28 and TRBJ1-1; D remains unclear. CDR1 is MDHEN and CDR2 is SYDVKM in the germline V gene. V lost 5 bases to trimming and J lost 1 base, with 5 bases between them. The CDR3 totals 12 residues. The DNA of the CDR3 is TGTGCCAGCAGTCGACAGAACACTGAAGCTTTCTTT. It is translated as CASSRQNTEAFF. The full variable domain, its missing parts supplied by reference TRBV28 and TRBJ1-1, is DVKVTQSSRYLVKRTGEKVFLECVQDMDHENMFWYRQDPGLGLRLIYFSYDVKMKEKGDIPEGYSVSREKKERFSLILESASTNQTSMYLCASSRQNTEAFFGQGTRLTVV.